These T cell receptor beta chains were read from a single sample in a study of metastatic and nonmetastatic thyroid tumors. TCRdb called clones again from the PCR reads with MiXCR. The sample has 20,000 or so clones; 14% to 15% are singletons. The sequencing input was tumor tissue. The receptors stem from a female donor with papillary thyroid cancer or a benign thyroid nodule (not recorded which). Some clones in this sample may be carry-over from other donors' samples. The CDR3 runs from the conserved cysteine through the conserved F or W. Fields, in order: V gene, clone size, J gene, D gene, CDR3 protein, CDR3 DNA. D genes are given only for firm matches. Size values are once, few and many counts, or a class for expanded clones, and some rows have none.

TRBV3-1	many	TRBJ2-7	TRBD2	CASSLLLGGRGYEQYF	TGTGCCAGCAGCCTTCTCTTGGGAGGGAGGGGTTACGAGCAGTACTTC
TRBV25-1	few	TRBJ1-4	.	CASKGDRGDKKLFF	TGTGCCAGCAAAGGTGATAGGGGAGACAAAAAACTGTTTTTT
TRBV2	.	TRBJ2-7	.	CASSAGFGTYEQYF	TGTGCCAGCAGTGCGGGTTTTGGTACCTACGAGCAGTACTTC
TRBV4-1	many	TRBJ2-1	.	CASSQEPYSYNEQFF	TGCGCCAGCAGCCAAGAACCATATTCCTACAATGAGCAGTTCTTC
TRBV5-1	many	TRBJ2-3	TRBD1	CASSSYGTGNADTQYF	TGCGCCAGCAGCTCTTATGGGACAGGGAACGCAGATACGCAGTATTTT
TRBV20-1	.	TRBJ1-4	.	CSARKRQGTANEKLFF	TGCAGTGCCAGAAAAAGGCAGGGTACAGCTAATGAAAAACTGTTTTTT
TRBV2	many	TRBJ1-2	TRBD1	CARGETGDGYTF	TGTGCCAGAGGGGAGACAGGGGATGGCTACACCTTC
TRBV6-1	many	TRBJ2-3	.	CASSTGNPDTQYF	TGTGCCAGCAGTACCGGGAACCCAGATACGCAGTATTTT
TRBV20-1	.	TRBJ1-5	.	CSARASLGGNQPQHF	TGCAGTGCTAGAGCCAGCCTCGGGGGTAATCAGCCCCAGCATTTT
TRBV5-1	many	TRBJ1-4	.	CASSGEGFVGEKLFF	TGCGCCAGCAGCGGGGAAGGATTTGTCGGAGAAAAACTGTTTTTT
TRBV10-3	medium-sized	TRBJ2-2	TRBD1	CAIRPGQPNTGELFF	TGTGCCATCAGGCCGGGACAGCCGAACACCGGGGAGCTGTTTTTT
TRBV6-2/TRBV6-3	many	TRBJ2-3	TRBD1	CASSYSMLETGYTDTQYF	TGTGCCAGCAGTTACTCGATGTTGGAGACAGGGTACACAGATACGCAGTATTTT
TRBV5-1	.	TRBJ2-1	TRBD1	CASSFHPGQADNEQFF	TGCGCCAGCAGCTTTCACCCGGGACAGGCCGATAATGAGCAGTTCTTC
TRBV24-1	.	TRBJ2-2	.	CATSDAGTPNTGELFF	TGTGCCACCAGTGACGCCGGGACACCCAACACCGGGGAGCTGTTTTTT
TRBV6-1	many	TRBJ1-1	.	CASSEHESTEAFF	TGTGCCAGCAGTGAGCACGAGTCCACTGAAGCTTTCTTT
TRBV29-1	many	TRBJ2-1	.	CSVAREQGSSYNEQFF	TGCAGCGTCGCCAGGGAACAGGGAAGCTCCTACAATGAGCAGTTCTTC
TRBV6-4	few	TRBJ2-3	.	CDSSGGRDTGTQYF	TGTGACAGCAGTGGAGGCAGGGACACAGGTACGCAGTATTTT
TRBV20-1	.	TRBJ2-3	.	CSAIDFTDTQYF	TGCAGTGCTATTGACTTCACAGATACGCAGTATTTT
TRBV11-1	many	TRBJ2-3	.	CASSLEVGSTDTQYF	TGTGCCAGCAGCTTAGAGGTGGGGAGCACAGATACGCAGTATTTT
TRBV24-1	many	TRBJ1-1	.	CATSDWSSGSAQVVNTEAFF	TGTGCCACCAGTGATTGGTCGTCGGGCAGTGCCCAGGTCGTGAACACTGAAGCTTTCTTT
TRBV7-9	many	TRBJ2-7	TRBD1	CASSQGGTGDEQYF	TGTGCCAGCAGCCAAGGAGGGACAGGGGACGAGCAGTACTTC
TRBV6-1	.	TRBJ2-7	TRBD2	CASSGQTSGIREQYF	TGTGCCAGCAGTGGCCAGACTAGCGGGATTCGCGAGCAGTACTTC